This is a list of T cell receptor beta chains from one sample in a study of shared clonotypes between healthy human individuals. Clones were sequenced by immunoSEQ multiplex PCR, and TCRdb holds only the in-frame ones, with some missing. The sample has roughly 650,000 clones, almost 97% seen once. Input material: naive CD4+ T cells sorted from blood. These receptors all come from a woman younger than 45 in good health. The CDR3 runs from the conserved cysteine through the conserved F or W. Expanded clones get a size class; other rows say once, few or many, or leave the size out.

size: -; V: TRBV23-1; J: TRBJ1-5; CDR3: CASSQLGQPQHF
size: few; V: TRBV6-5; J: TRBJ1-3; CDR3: CASSSGTVEYF
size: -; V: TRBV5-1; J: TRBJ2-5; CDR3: CASSHRTSGAETQYF
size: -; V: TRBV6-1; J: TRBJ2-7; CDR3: CASSEGNLGGEQYF
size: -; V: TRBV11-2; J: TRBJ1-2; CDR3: CASSPPLSWDRGFYGYTF
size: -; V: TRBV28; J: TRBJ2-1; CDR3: CASRLLGSNNGQFF
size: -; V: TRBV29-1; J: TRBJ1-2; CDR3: CSVAPGHYGYTF
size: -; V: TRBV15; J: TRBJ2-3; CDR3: CATSRGGGATRTDTQYF
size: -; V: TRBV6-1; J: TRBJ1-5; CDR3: CASSGGQPQHF
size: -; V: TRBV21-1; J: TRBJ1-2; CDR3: CASSKVKSYGYTF
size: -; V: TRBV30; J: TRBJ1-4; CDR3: CAWSGFSGINEKLFF
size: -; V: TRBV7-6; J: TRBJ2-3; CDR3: CASSPLTSGSTDTQYF
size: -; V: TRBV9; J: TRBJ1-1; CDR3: CASSVAWSGTEAFF
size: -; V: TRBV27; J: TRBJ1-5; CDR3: CASSFHRFETSNRSNQPQHF
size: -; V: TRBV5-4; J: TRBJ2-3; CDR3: CASSQSDRVSTDTQYF
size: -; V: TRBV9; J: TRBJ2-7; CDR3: CASSRTSGSYEQYF
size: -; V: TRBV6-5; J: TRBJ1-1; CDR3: CASSHLLNTEAFF